The 30 T cell receptor beta chains presented below share a single source sample, sequenced in a study of molecular identifiers for immune sequencing clone quantification. TCRdb fed the PCR reads into MiXCR, producing one record per CDR3 protein. The data show some 680,000 distinct CDR3 sequences, with roughly 27% seen just once and around 0.78% held by the top ten. Sample: naive CD8+ T cells from blood, with Jurkat cell RNA spiked in. The subset here: FACS-sorted CD8+CD4-CCR7+CD45RA+ naive T cells. These receptors were obtained from a human donor in good health. Some libraries in this study had Jurkat cell RNA spiked in.

Comment on this clonotype: Likely a read error: the CDR3 ends without its conserved phenylalanine or tryptophan. It is unclear where the CDR3 begins or ends on the DNA, so no DNA is shown, and the CDR3 is as TCRdb lists it. V usage is TRBV29-1 and J usage is TRBJ1-1; the DNA was not used to check the table's D call, TRBD1. The CDR3 comprises 11 residues, both ends counted. Germline-derived CDR1 and CDR2 are SQVTM and ANQGSEA. CDR3 in amino acids: CSAGTSGEALL.

This clonotype was observed a handful of times. The chain links TRBV7-6 to TRBJ1-4, with a possible D match to TRBD1 (6 bases). V lost 4 bases and J lost 5, with 17 bases in between. Germline V lookup: CDR1 SGHVS, CDR2 FNYEAQ. The CDR3 totals 16 residues. CDR3: CASSSYPGHQNEKLFF. The CDR3 bases are TGTGCCAGCAGCTCCTACCCGGGACACCAAAATGAAAAACTGTTTTTT.

This clonotype was seen many times. The genes are TRBV7-9 and TRBJ1-1; D possibly corresponds to TRBD1 (6 bases). V lost 5 bases and J 7 bases, leaving 20 bases between the germline ends. The CDR3 length is 15 residues. Germline V gene data show CDR1 as SEHNR and CDR2 as FQNEAQ (reference sequence). Written as DNA, the CDR3 is TGTGCCAGCAGCCCTACACCGGGGGCCAGGGGTGAAGCTTTCTTT. Translation gives CASSPTPGARGEAFF.

The rearrangement links TRBV7-9 to TRBJ2-7; perhaps TRBD1 as D (5 bases). V lost 5 bases to trimming and J lost 2 bases, with 13 bases between them. Germline V gives CDR1 SEHNR, CDR2 FQNEAQ (reference sequence). The CDR3 is 14 amino acids. The CDR3 spells CASSRFDSTYEQYF. For the CDR3, the DNA is TGTGCCAGCAGCAGATTTGACAGCACCTACGAGCAGTACTTC. The full variable domain, its missing parts supplied by reference TRBV7-9 and TRBJ2-7, is DTGVSQNPRHKITKRGQNVTFRCDPISEHNRLYWYRQTLGQGPEFLTYFQNEAQLEKSRLLSDRFSAERPKGSFSTLEIQRTEQGDSAMYLCASSRFDSTYEQYFGPGTRLTVT.

In this sample, this clonotype turned up many times. CDR3 DNA sequence: TGCAGTGCTAGTGGACTAGCGTTTACTAGCACAGATACGCAGTATTTT. Its translation: CSASGLAFTSTDTQYF. The J gene is TRBJ2-3, the V gene TRBV20-1; 9 nucleotides match TRBD2. This CDR3 region has 16 residues. V trimming: 3 bases; J trimming: 0 bases; junction bases outside the gene matches: 7. The V gene's germline CDR1 is DFQATT and CDR2 SNEGSKA (reference sequence).

CDR3 sequence: CASSVSGGVNEQFF. The CDR3 region has the DNA TGTGCCAGCAGCGTTAGCGGGGGAGTCAATGAGCAGTTCTTC. The chain employs TRBV11-1 and TRBJ2-1; 9 bases are shared with TRBD2. V was pared by 5 bases and J by 6 bases, with 5 bases of the junction left unmatched. Germline values: CDR1 SGHAT, CDR2 FQDESV (reference sequence). This CDR3 contains 14 residues.

A note on this clonotype: The junction does not match germline at one end; this may be a read error. The chain couples TRBV3-1 to TRBJ2-5; D is possibly TRBD1 or TRBD2 (6 bases each). The CDR3 extends over 15 amino acids. Germline V gene sequence: CDR1 LGHDT, CDR2 YNNKEL (reference sequence). CDR3 in DNA: TGTGCCAGCAGCCCGCTAGGGGGGACCGACGAGACCCAGTGCTTC. It codes for CASSPLGGTDETQCF.

This chain links TRBV7-9 with TRBJ2-7, with unresolved D. The CDR3 length is 13 residues. The V and J ends lost 1 base and 3 bases respectively, with 7 bases between them. The germline V gene has CDR1 SEHNR and CDR2 FQNEAQ (reference sequence). CDR3 region: CASSLGTRYEQYF. CDR3 sequence (DNA): TGTGCCAGCAGCTTAGGGACCCGCTACGAGCAGTACTTC.

Concerning this clonotype: The junction departs from germline at one end; a sequencing error may be responsible. The rearrangement links TRBV4-1 to TRBJ2-7; 7 bases are a match to TRBD2. Germline V gene data show CDR1 as MGHRA and CDR2 as YSYEKL. The CDR3 covers 17 residues. This CDR3 is CARSRQSSGAGVYEQYF. DNA of the CDR3: TGCGCCCGCAGCCGCCAGTCGAGCGGGGCCGGGGTCTACGAGCAGTACTTC.

This clonotype was found many times. This sequence joins TRBV6-6 and TRBJ2-4; weak D call: TRBD2 (7 bases). The CDR3 is made up of 16 amino acids. Germline V gene sequence: CDR1 MNHNY, CDR2 SVGAGI (reference sequence). Trimming took off 5 bases at V and 6 bases at J, with 20 bases between the two ends. The CDR3, as DNA: TGTGCCAGCAGTCCCCTTGGGGAGGGGGAAGGAAACATTCAGTACTTC. This sequence encodes CASSPLGEGEGNIQYF.

This clonotype came up a few times. The chain links TRBV20-1 to TRBJ2-7; 8 bases fit TRBD1. In germline, CDR1 is DFQATT, CDR2 SNEGSKA (reference sequence). V shed 6 bases, J shed 0 bases, and the junction held 7 bases outside the gene matches. The length of the CDR3 is 14 residues. CDR3 sequence (DNA): TGCAGTGCCCGCGGGACAGGACACTCCTACGAGCAGTACTTC. Translated: CSARGTGHSYEQYF.

On this clonotype itself: A read error may account for a junction end that differs from germline. The chain's CDR3 is CASSFSPGGYEKPFF. The CDR3 nucleotides read TGTGCCAGCAGTTTCTCGCCAGGGGGTTATGAAAAACCGTTTTTT. The genes are TRBV12-3 or TRBV12-4 and TRBJ1-4, with 7 bases lining up with TRBD1. CDR3 size: 15 residues.

This clonotype has only a few counts. This chain uses TRBV3-1 with TRBJ2-6, with 8 positions matching TRBD1. Germline V CDR1 and CDR2: LGHDT, YNNKEL (reference sequence). This CDR3 comprises 18 residues. V was pared by 1 base and J by 0 bases, with 5 bases of the junction left unmatched. The CDR3 region is CASSQADRGYSGANVLTF. DNA of the CDR3: TGTGCCAGCAGCCAAGCCGACAGGGGTTACTCTGGGGCCAACGTCCTGACTTTC.

Of note for this clonotype: It may be a read error: a sequence one base away is much more abundant. The chain has TRBV7-2 and TRBJ2-7, with 14 bases that match TRBD2. Germline CDR1 SGHTA, CDR2 FQGNSA. The CDR3 is 14 amino acids. The DNA for the CDR3 is TGTGCCAGGAGCTCGGGACTAGCGGGGGACGAGCAGTACTTC. Its protein product is CARSSGLAGDEQYF.

About this clonotype: A read error is possible here, since a much larger clone lies one base away. The rearrangement links TRBV29-1 to TRBJ2-1; D may match TRBD1 or TRBD2 (6 bases each). The CDR3 runs to 15 residues. Trimming pared 6 bases from V and 5 bases from J, leaving 20 bases between. Germline assignment: CDR1 SQVTM and CDR2 ANQGSEA. The CDR3, as DNA: TGCAGCGTCGAGGGGGGAGGCGGGGAGAACAATGAGCAGTTCTTC. Translated, it gives CSVEGGGGENNEQFF.

There are a few counts of this clonotype. The CDR3 protein is CSVDRGQDNGYTF. CDR3 sequence (DNA): TGCAGCGTGGACAGGGGGCAAGACAACGGCTACACCTTC. The J gene is TRBJ1-2, the V gene TRBV29-1, with TRBD1 matching over 11 bases. Germline CDR1 reads SQVTM; CDR2 reads ANQGSEA. The trim removed 6 bases at V and 8 bases at J, leaving 8 bases unmatched. The CDR3 runs to 13 residues.

This clonotype showed up many times. The chain joins TRBV7-9 to TRBJ1-5; perhaps TRBD1 as D (5 bases). Germline CDR1 reads SEHNR; CDR2 reads FQNEAQ (reference sequence). V dropped 1 base and J dropped 5 bases, with 15 bases sitting between them. This CDR3 spans 16 amino acids. The CDR3 sequence is CASSLDEAGIDQPQHF. CDR3 sequence (DNA): TGTGCCAGCAGCTTAGACGAGGCAGGGATTGATCAGCCCCAGCATTTT.

As to this clonotype: The junction differs from germline at one of its ends, possibly a read error. The V and J genes are TRBV9 and TRBJ1-3, with a possible D match to TRBD1 (5 bases). Germline CDR1 and CDR2: SGDLS and YYNGEE. There are 16 residues in the CDR3. In DNA form, the CDR3 reads TGTGCCAGCGATGCCGGGGCGGGGTTCTCTGGAAACCCCATATATTTT. Translated, it gives CASDAGAGFSGNPIYF. Together with reference TRBV9 and TRBJ1-3, the CDR3 gives the full variable domain: DSGVTQTPKHLITATGQRVTLRCSPRSGDLSVYWYQQSLDQGLQFLIQYYNGEERAKGNILERFSAQQFPDLHSELNLSSLELGDSALYFCASDAGAGFSGNPIYFGEGSWLTVV.

This clonotype was seen more than once but under ten times. The chain links TRBV4-3 to TRBJ2-3; 11 bases map to TRBD1. Germline V gene sequence: CDR1 LGHNA, CDR2 YSLEER. The CDR3 loop spans 14 amino acids. The ends lost 1 base at V and 8 bases at J; junction bases unmatched: 2. CDR3 sequence (DNA): TGCGCCAGCAGCCAAGGGGACAGGGGGTTTACGCAGTATTTT. It is translated as CASSQGDRGFTQYF.

This clonotype showed up just once. V usage is TRBV7-9 and J usage is TRBJ2-7; unclear D gene. Trimming stripped 4 bases from V and 3 bases from J, with 7 bases between. The germline gives CDR1 SEHNR, CDR2 FQNEAQ (reference sequence). The CDR3 sequence is 12 residues long. Here the CDR3 DNA reads TGTGCCAGCAGCTCATCACACTACGAGCAGTACTTC. Protein: CASSSSHYEQYF.

This clonotype was seen ten or more times. J is TRBJ2-3 and V is TRBV6-4; D not certain. Trimming stripped 2 bases from V and 2 bases from J, with 5 bases between. CDR1 and CDR2 (germline): MRHNA, SNTAGT. The CDR3 runs to 13 residues. CDR3 nucleotide sequence: TGTGCCAGCAGTGACGGCCTCACAGATACGCAGTATTTT. Translation gives CASSDGLTDTQYF.

This clonotype has just a few counts. The chain couples TRBV27 to TRBJ1-1, with TRBD1 matching over 7 bases. There are 14 residues in the CDR3. Germline V gene lookup returns CDR1 MNHEY and CDR2 SMNVEV (reference sequence). The ends lost 2 bases at V and 5 bases at J; junction bases unmatched: 5. CDR3 loop: CASSLEVRGTEAFF. CDR3 sequence (DNA): TGTGCCAGCAGTTTAGAGGTCAGGGGGACTGAAGCTTTCTTT.

This clonotype was counted many times. In DNA, the CDR3 is TGCAGCGTTGAGGTAGCGGCGGCCTACGAGCAGTACTTC. It codes for CSVEVAAAYEQYF. V usage is TRBV29-1 and J usage is TRBJ2-7, with D maybe TRBD2 (6 bases). Trimming removed 3 bases at V and 2 bases at J, with 11 bases between. The CDR3 spans 13 residues. Germline CDR1 and CDR2: SQVTM and ANQGSEA.

Many counts were recorded for this clonotype. The gene calls are TRBV29-1 and TRBJ2-7, with 9 bases that match TRBD2. Per germline, CDR1 SQVTM and CDR2 ANQGSEA. Trimming removed 3 bases from V and 3 bases from J; junction bases left unmatched: 6. This CDR3 comprises 14 residues. Written as DNA, the CDR3 is TGCAGCGTTGAGTTAGCGGGAGAGATCTACGAGCAGTACTTC. This encodes CSVELAGEIYEQYF.

Notes on this clonotype: Mismatch with germline at one junction end may stem from a read error. The chain is built from TRBV6-6 and TRBJ1-2; 8 nucleotides match TRBD1. CDR3 length: 16 amino acids. Germline V gene data show CDR1 as MNHNY and CDR2 as SVGAGI (reference sequence). The CDR3: CASTSRGDRINYGHTF. The CDR3 nucleotides are TGTGCCAGCACTTCACGGGGGGACAGGATTAACTATGGCCACACCTTC.

This clonotype occurred many times. V usage is TRBV7-2 and J usage is TRBJ2-1; 16 bases match TRBD2. Trimming took 5 bases from V and 16 from J; bases not matched to a gene: 8. Per the germline V gene, CDR1 is SGHTA and CDR2 is FQGNSA. There are 14 residues in the CDR3. Written as DNA, the CDR3 is TGTGCCAGCAGCCCAGGGACTAGCGGGGGGGGTGATTTCTTC. Translation: CASSPGTSGGGDFF.

This clonotype has more than one count but fewer than ten. The rearrangement joins TRBV4-1 to TRBJ2-1, with D perhaps TRBD1 (6 bases). The CDR3 sequence is 16 residues long. From germline, CDR1 is MGHRA and CDR2 YSYEKL. V dropped 5 bases and J dropped 4 bases, with 18 bases sitting between them. CDR3 amino acids: CASSSPDSYEYNEQFF. CDR3 nucleotide sequence: TGCGCCAGCAGCTCCCCGGACAGCTATGAGTACAATGAGCAGTTCTTC.

Many counts were recorded for this clonotype. The rearrangement uses TRBV4-3 and TRBJ2-3; 7 bases fit TRBD2. The junction had 8 bases not matched to a gene; V was cut back by 4 bases and J by 4 bases. The CDR3 runs to 15 residues. CDR1 and CDR2 from the germline V gene are LGHNA and YSLEER. CDR3 region: CASSPATGRADTQYF. The CDR3, as DNA: TGCGCCAGCAGCCCGGCCACGGGGAGGGCAGATACGCAGTATTTT.

Regarding this clonotype: A read error is possible here, since a much larger clone lies one base away. Likely a read error: the CDR3 ends without its conserved phenylalanine or tryptophan. The V and J genes are TRBV30 and TRBJ2-7; either TRBD1 or TRBD2 may supply D (5 bases each). Germline CDR1 reads GTSNPN; CDR2 reads SVGIG (reference sequence). Trimming left V 2 bases short and J 1 base short, with 12 bases between. CDR3 length equals 14 residues. This chain's CDR3 is CAWSPGTSSYEQYY. CDR3 in DNA: TGTGCCTGGAGTCCCGGGACGTCATCCTACGAGCAGTACTAC.

This clonotype has ten or more counts. The CDR3 DNA is TGTGCCAGCAGCTTGGTGAAGCCCCACATGTTATACGAGCAGTACTTC. This codes for CASSLVKPHMLYEQYF. The rearrangement joins TRBV5-4 to TRBJ2-7, with D unresolved. The CDR3 contains 16 residues. CDR1 SGHNT and CDR2 YYREEE come from the germline V gene (reference sequence). Between the trimmed V and J ends, which lost 0 bases and 4 bases, there was a span of 17 bases.